Shown below are 2 T cell receptor beta chains from a single sample sequenced in a study of shared clonotypes between healthy human individuals. Repertoires were generated with immunoSEQ multiplex PCR, while TCRdb's copy carries only in-frame clones and drops some. Here the sample spans over a million clones, around 98% being singletons. The sample was naive CD4+ T cells sorted from blood. Subset specified: CD45RA+ positively selected. Receptor source: a man aged 25-45 years in good health.

A single count supports this clone. The chain carries TRBV5-1 and TRBJ1-1, with 8 bases lining up with TRBD1. Germline V gives CDR1 SGHRS, CDR2 YFSETQ. V lost 6 bases, J lost 2 bases, and 9 bases stayed unmatched. The CDR3 runs to 15 residues. For the CDR3, the DNA is TGCGCCAGCAACAGGGGGTCGTTGGATAACACTGAAGCTTTCTTT. Its protein product is CASNRGSLDNTEAFF.

V is TRBV28 and J is TRBJ1-2; D gene unclear. Germline CDR1 reads MDHEN; CDR2 reads SYDVKM. The CDR3 covers 11 residues. V lost 2 bases and J lost 9, with 7 bases in between. The CDR3 DNA sequence: TGTGCCAGCAGTTTAGTTCATAGCTACACCTTC. It codes for CASSLVHSYTF.